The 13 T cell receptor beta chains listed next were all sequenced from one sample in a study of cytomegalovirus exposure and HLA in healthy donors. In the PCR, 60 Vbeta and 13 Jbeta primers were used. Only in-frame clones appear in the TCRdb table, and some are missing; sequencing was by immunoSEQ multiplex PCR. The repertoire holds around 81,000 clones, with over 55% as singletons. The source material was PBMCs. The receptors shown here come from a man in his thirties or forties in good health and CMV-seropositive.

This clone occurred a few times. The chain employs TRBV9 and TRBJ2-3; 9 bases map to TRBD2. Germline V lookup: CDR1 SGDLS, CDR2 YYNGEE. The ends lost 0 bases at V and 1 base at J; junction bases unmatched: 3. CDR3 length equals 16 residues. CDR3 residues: CASSVGTSDRTDTQYF. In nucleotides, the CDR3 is TGTGCCAGCAGCGTAGGGACTAGCGACCGCACAGATACGCAGTATTTT.

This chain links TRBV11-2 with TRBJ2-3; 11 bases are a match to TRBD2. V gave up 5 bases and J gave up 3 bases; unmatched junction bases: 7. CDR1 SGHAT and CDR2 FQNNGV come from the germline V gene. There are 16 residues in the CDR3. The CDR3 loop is CASSRWTSGRTDTQYF. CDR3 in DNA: TGTGCCAGCAGCAGATGGACTAGCGGGCGAACAGATACGCAGTATTTT.

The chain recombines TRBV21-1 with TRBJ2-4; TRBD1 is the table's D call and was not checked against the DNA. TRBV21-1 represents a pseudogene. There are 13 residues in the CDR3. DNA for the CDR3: TGTGCCAGCAGAATCGGACAGCAAAACATTCAGTACTTC. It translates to CASRIGQQNIQYF.

In DNA, the CDR3 is TGTGCCAGTACACGGAGCGGGGGGTATGGCTACACCTTC. It specifies CASTRSGGYGYTF. The chain employs TRBV2 and TRBJ1-2, with D tentatively TRBD1 (5 bases). This CDR3 comprises 13 residues. V shed 9 bases and J shed 5 bases, with 16 bases lying between them. Germline-derived CDR1 and CDR2 are SNHLY and FYNNEI.

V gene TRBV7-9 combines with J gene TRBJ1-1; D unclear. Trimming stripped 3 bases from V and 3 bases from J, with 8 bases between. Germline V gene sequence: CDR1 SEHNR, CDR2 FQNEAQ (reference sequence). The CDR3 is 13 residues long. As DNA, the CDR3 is TGTGCCAGCAGCTTCGGTCCGTACACTGAAGCTTTCTTT. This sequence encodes CASSFGPYTEAFF. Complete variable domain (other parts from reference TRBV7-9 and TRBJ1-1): DTGVSQNPRHKITKRGQNVTFRCDPISEHNRLYWYRQTLGQGPEFLTYFQNEAQLEKSRLLSDRFSAERPKGSFSTLEIQRTEQGDSAMYLCASSFGPYTEAFFGQGTRLTVV.

The CDR3 nucleotides read TGCAGCGTGCACAGGGGGCAGGGCGGGGAGCTGTTTTTT. Its translation: CSVHRGQGGELFF. The chain couples TRBV29-1 to TRBJ2-2, with 9 positions matching TRBD1. The germline CDR1 and CDR2 sequences are SQVTM and ANQGSEA. The V and J ends lost 6 bases and 7 bases, in that order; junction bases with no gene match: 6. CDR3 length: 13 residues.

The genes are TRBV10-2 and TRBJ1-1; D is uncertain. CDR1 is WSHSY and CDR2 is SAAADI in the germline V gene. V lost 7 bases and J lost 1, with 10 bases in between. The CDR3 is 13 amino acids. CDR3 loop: CASMRESNTEAFF. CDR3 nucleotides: TGCGCCAGCATGAGAGAATCGAACACTGAAGCTTTCTTT.

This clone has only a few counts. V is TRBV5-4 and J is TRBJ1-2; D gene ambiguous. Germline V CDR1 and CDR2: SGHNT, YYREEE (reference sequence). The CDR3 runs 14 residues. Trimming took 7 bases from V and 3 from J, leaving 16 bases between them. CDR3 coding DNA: TGTGCCAGCCGCCCCGGAGGTGGGGACTATGGCTACACCTTC. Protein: CASRPGGGDYGYTF.

The CDR3 reads CASSLWDRDGYEQYF. The CDR3 DNA reads as TGTGCCAGCAGCTTGTGGGACAGAGACGGCTACGAGCAGTACTTC. V and J are TRBV5-6 and TRBJ2-7; the match to TRBD1 covers 7 bases. Germline CDR1 SGHDT, CDR2 YYEEEE. This CDR3 region has 15 residues. V lost 1 base and J lost 3; bases outside the gene matches: 7. Looking up the rest from reference TRBV5-6 and TRBJ2-7 gives the full variable domain: DAGVTQSPTHLIKTRGQQVTLRCSPKSGHDTVSWYQQALGQGPQFIFQYYEEEERQRGNFPDRFSGHQFPNYSSELNVNALLLGDSALYLCASSLWDRDGYEQYFGPGTRLTVT.

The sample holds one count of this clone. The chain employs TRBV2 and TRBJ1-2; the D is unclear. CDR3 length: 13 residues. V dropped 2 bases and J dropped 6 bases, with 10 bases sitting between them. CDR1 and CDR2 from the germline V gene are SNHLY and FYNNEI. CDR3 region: CASSELADHGYTF. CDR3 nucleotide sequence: TGTGCCAGCAGTGAATTGGCGGATCATGGCTACACCTTC. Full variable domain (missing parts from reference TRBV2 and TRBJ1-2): EPEVTQTPSHQVTQMGQEVILRCVPISNHLYFYWYRQILGQKVEFLVSFYNNEISEKSEIFDDQFSVERPDGSNFTLKIRSTKLEDSAMYFCASSELADHGYTFGSGTRLTVV.

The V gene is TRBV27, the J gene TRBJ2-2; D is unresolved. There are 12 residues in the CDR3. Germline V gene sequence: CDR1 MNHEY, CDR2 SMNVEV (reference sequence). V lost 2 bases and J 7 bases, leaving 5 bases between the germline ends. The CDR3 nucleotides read TGTGCCAGCAGTTTACTAGGCGGGGAGCTGTTTTTT. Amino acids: CASSLLGGELFF.

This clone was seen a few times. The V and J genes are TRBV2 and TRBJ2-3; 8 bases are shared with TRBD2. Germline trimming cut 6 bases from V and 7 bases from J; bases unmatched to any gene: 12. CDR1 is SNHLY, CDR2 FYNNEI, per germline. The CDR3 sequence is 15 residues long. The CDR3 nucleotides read TGTGCCAGCAGCGAGCGGGGGAAGCACATAAATACGCAGTATTTT. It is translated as CASSERGKHINTQYF.

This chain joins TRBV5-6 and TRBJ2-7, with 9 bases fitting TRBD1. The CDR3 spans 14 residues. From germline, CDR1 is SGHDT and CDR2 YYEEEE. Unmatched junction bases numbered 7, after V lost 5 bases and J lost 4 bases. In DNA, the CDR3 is TGTGCCAGCAGAATACAGGGGGCGCAGTACGAGCAGTACTTC. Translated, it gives CASRIQGAQYEQYF.